This section outlines one T cell receptor (beta chain) sequence together with its context. Its antigen is not known. The naive CD8 population came from CD45RO-negative cells selected for CCR7, without terminally differentiated effector memory CD45RA+ cells. Germline values: CDR1 ENHRY, CDR2 SYGVKD. Trimming cost V 1 base and J 3 bases; bases outside gene matches: 6. CDR3 size: 15 residues. Over several immunoSEQ plates, each subset's genomic DNA was distributed in even portions. Sequencing used immunoSEQ multiplex PCR; TCRdb keeps in-frame clones, though not all of them. Of some 1,900,000 clones listed, roughly 94% are singletons. These data come from a study of shared clonotypes between healthy human individuals. Findings of the study overall: Naive CD4 clonotype sharing across several donors was approximately 5.2%.

The rearrangement joins TRBV10-3 to TRBJ2-7, with 7 bases aligning to TRBD2. This sequence originates from a man aged 18 to 30 in good health. Sequenced material: naive CD8+ T cells sorted from blood. Here the CDR3 reads CAISEWWGEGYEQYF. The CDR3 DNA reads as TGTGCCATCAGTGAGTGGTGGGGGGAGGGCTACGAGCAGTACTTC.